A single sample gave rise to the 27 T cell receptor beta chains below, sequenced in a study of CD4 T cells in relation to SARS-CoV-2 and coronaviruses. Clones were sequenced by immunoSEQ multiplex PCR, and TCRdb holds only the in-frame ones, with some missing. Found here are about 43,000 clones, roughly 80% of them singletons; the top ten hold approximately 1.5%. The antigens of these receptors remain unknown. Sample: naive CD4+ T cells from PBMCs, cultured in vitro. The subset: naive CD4+ T cells isolated by negative enrichment. All receptors derive from an adult with COVID-19.

This clone was seen only once. This chain connects TRBV5-4 to TRBJ2-3, with 8 bases lining up with TRBD2. Germline CDR1 is SGHNT and CDR2 is YYREEE (reference sequence). The CDR3 runs to 17 residues. J was trimmed by 0 bases and V by 2 bases; bases with no gene match: 8. The CDR3 DNA reads TGTGCCAGCAGCTTATTCGGGCGGGAGGATAGCACAGATACGCAGTATTTT. It translates to CASSLFGREDSTDTQYF.

The chain uses TRBV19 and TRBJ1-5; D gene ambiguous. The length of the CDR3 is 18 residues. The V gene lost 0 bases and the J gene lost 5 bases, with 20 bases spanning the gap. Looked up from germline, CDR1 is LNHDA and CDR2 is SQIVND (reference sequence). This CDR3 reads CASSIDQSHSFSHQPQHF. The DNA of the CDR3 is TGTGCCAGTAGTATAGATCAATCCCACAGCTTTTCTCATCAGCCCCAGCATTTT.

The rearrangement links TRBV14 to TRBJ2-1; no firm D call. CDR1 is SGHDN, CDR2 FVKESK, per germline. Trimming removed 10 bases at V and 7 bases at J, with 17 bases between. The CDR3 length is 13 residues. CDR3 amino acids: CATGIMGMNEQFF. CDR3 bases: TGTGCCACCGGAATTATGGGCATGAATGAGCAGTTCTTC.

V and J are TRBV7-2 and TRBJ1-4; D unclear. The CDR3 loop spans 15 amino acids. CDR1 is SGHTA and CDR2 is FQGNSA in the germline V gene. Between the trimmed V and J ends, which lost 3 bases and 6 bases, there was a span of 14 bases. Written as DNA, the CDR3 is TGTGCCAGCAGCTTGATGGGCAGAAGGGATGAAAAACTGTTTTTT. It encodes CASSLMGRRDEKLFF.

The chain recombines TRBV27 with TRBJ2-3, with 8 positions matching TRBD1. From germline, CDR1 is MNHEY and CDR2 SMNVEV (reference sequence). V shed 5 bases and J 2 bases; nucleotides not matched to a gene: 9. The CDR3 contains 16 residues. The DNA for the CDR3 is TGTGCCAGCAGTGACTGGGACAGGCGATTCACAGATACGCAGTATTTT. This gives the protein CASSDWDRRFTDTQYF.

The chain recombines TRBV19 with TRBJ2-5; a possible D gene is TRBD1 (6 bases). CDR1 is LNHDA, CDR2 SQIVND, per germline (reference sequence). V lost 8 bases to trimming and J lost 2 bases, with 12 bases between them. The CDR3 contains 13 residues. The CDR3 DNA sequence: TGTGCCAGTGCAAACAGGGCGCAAGAGACCCAGTACTTC. Protein sequence: CASANRAQETQYF.

V usage is TRBV27 and J usage is TRBJ2-5; the match to TRBD1 covers 11 bases. The CDR3 length is 14 residues. Germline-derived CDR1 and CDR2 are MNHEY and SMNVEV (reference sequence). V dropped 4 bases and J dropped 5; count of bases not matched to a gene: 3. CDR3 in amino acids: CASSSWDRGETQYF. In DNA, the CDR3 is TGTGCCAGCAGTTCCTGGGACAGGGGGGAGACCCAGTACTTC.

About this clone itself: Its ends do not fully match the called genes, so a read error is possible. Other nucleotide sequences from this sample produce the same CDR3. The V gene is TRBV6-2 or TRBV6-3, the J gene TRBJ2-1; 12 positions match TRBD2. Germline V gene sequence: CDR1 MNHEY, CDR2 SVGEGT. The CDR3 runs to 18 residues. In DNA form, the CDR3 reads TGTGCTAGCAGCCTCAACGTGAGGGCTAGCGGGAGGGCGAATGAGCAGTTCTTC. Protein product: CASSLNVRASGRANEQFF.

The chain combines TRBV2 with TRBJ1-5; 10 bases align to TRBD1. Germline CDR1 and CDR2: SNHLY and FYNNEI. V lost 1 base to trimming and J lost 6 bases; unmatched junction nucleotides: 0. The CDR3 is 14 residues long. The CDR3 reads CASSEGTGGQPQHF. Here the CDR3 DNA reads TGTGCCAGCAGTGAAGGGACAGGGGGTCAGCCCCAGCATTTT.

The chain couples TRBV5-8 to TRBJ2-7; 7 positions agree with TRBD2. From germline, CDR1 is SGHTS and CDR2 YDEGEE. V was pared by 6 bases and J by 2 bases, with 11 bases of the junction left unmatched. The CDR3 has 15 amino acids. The CDR3 DNA is TGTGCCAGCATCACGTGGGGAAGCGGGACCTACGAGCAGTACTTC. The encoded protein is CASITWGSGTYEQYF.

V usage is TRBV5-4 and J usage is TRBJ2-1; 7 bases map to TRBD2. J gave up 5 bases and V 2 bases, and 7 bases lay outside the gene matches. The CDR3 is 15 residues long. Germline V gives CDR1 SGHNT, CDR2 YYREEE (reference sequence). In DNA form, the CDR3 reads TGTGCCAGCAGCTTAGAGACTAGCCCCCACAATGAGCAGTTCTTC. It specifies CASSLETSPHNEQFF.

This chain links TRBV5-1 with TRBJ2-3, with D possibly being TRBD2 (6 bases). Trimming left V 6 bases short and J 0 bases short, with 14 bases between. Germline V gives CDR1 SGHRS, CDR2 YFSETQ. The CDR3 totals 15 residues. Here the CDR3 reads CASTVTGTSTDTQYF. CDR3 in DNA: TGCGCCAGCACCGTGACTGGGACTAGCACAGATACGCAGTATTTT.

This chain connects TRBV7-6 to TRBJ2-1; 8 nucleotides align to TRBD2. The CDR3 spans 15 residues. Trimming took 1 base from V and 4 from J; bases not matched to a gene: 3. The V gene's germline CDR1 is SGHVS and CDR2 FNYEAQ. The CDR3 loop reads CASSLDGREYNEQFF. CDR3 sequence (DNA): TGTGCCAGCAGCTTAGACGGGAGGGAGTACAATGAGCAGTTCTTC.

The chain joins TRBV3-1 (or the pseudogene TRBV3-2) to TRBJ2-5; a weak D match, TRBD1 (5 bases). The germline gives CDR1 LGHDT, CDR2 YNNKEL (reference sequence). Trimming took 11 bases from V and 0 from J, leaving 16 bases between them. The length of the CDR3 is 14 residues. The CDR3 loop reads CASSESDNQETQYF. The CDR3 DNA reads as TGTGCCTCCTCGGAGTCGGACAACCAAGAGACCCAGTACTTC.

As for this clone: Relative to the germline gene, one junction end is altered; a read error may explain this. The V call is TRBV2, the J call TRBJ1-5; TRBD1 agrees at 7 bases. Germline-derived CDR1 and CDR2 are SNHLY and FYNNEI. CDR3 length equals 15 residues. This chain's CDR3 is CASREGQVRDQPQHF. The DNA of the CDR3 is TGTGCCAGCAGGGAAGGACAGGTACGCGATCAGCCCCAGCATTTT. Combining the CDR3 with reference TRBV2 and TRBJ1-5 gives the whole variable domain EPEVTQTPSHQVTQMGQEVILRCVPISNHLYFYWYRQILGQKVEFLVSFYNNEISEKSEIFDDQFSVERPDGSNFTLKIRSTKLEDSAMYFCASREGQVRDQPQHFGDGTRLSIL.

The DNA for the CDR3 is TGTGCCAGCAGCCAGACAGGGGGCTTTGCCAAAAACATTCAGTACTTC. It specifies CASSQTGGFAKNIQYF. The chain is built from TRBV3-1 (or the pseudogene TRBV3-2) and TRBJ2-4, with 10 positions matching TRBD1. The CDR3 length is 16 residues. V dropped 3 bases and J dropped 1; count of bases not matched to a gene: 3. Per germline, CDR1 LGHDT and CDR2 YNNKEL (reference sequence).

The chain joins TRBV18 to TRBJ2-2; 7 nucleotides agree with TRBD1. Losses at the gene ends were 2 bases for V and 5 bases for J; bases not matched to a gene: 5. Germline lookup yields CDR1 KGHSH and CDR2 LQKENI. The CDR3 totals 15 residues. The CDR3 protein is CASSPSGQRTGELFF. CDR3 bases: TGTGCCAGCTCACCATCGGGACAGCGAACCGGGGAGCTGTTTTTT.

The rearrangement joins TRBV29-1 to TRBJ2-7; 7 positions match TRBD2. The CDR3 runs 12 residues. Germline V gene data show CDR1 as SQVTM and CDR2 as ANQGSEA. The CDR3 DNA sequence: TGCAGTGGGGGGGAAGTCTCCTACGAGCAGTACTTC. This translates into CSGGEVSYEQYF.

The chain employs TRBV4-1 and TRBJ1-6; D is ambiguous. CDR3 length equals 17 residues. V shed 1 base and J shed 0 bases, with 10 bases lying between them. Per the germline V gene, CDR1 is MGHRA and CDR2 is YSYEKL. The CDR3 region is CASSQVRGSSYNSPLHF. In DNA form, the CDR3 reads TGCGCCAGCAGCCAAGTGCGCGGTAGCTCCTATAATTCACCCCTCCACTTT.

The gene calls are TRBV2 and TRBJ2-1; 8 bases line up with TRBD1. The CDR3 spans 13 residues. Germline CDR1 reads SNHLY; CDR2 reads FYNNEI. Trimming cost V 4 bases and J 10 bases; bases outside gene matches: 6. In DNA form, the CDR3 reads TGTGCCAGCAGTGTAGCAAGGGACAGGGAGCAGTTCTTC. Amino acid sequence: CASSVARDREQFF.

V gene TRBV4-1 combines with J gene TRBJ1-5, with TRBD1 matching over 7 bases. CDR3 size: 16 residues. The ends lost 2 bases at V and 7 bases at J; junction bases unmatched: 11. Germline V lookup: CDR1 MGHRA, CDR2 YSYEKL. The CDR3 DNA follows: TGCGCCAGCAGCCAACCTCGCCGAGGGGGCCGGCAGCCCCAGCATTTT. As protein: CASSQPRRGGRQPQHF.

The chain has TRBV11-2 and TRBJ2-5; D is ambiguous. CDR1 is SGHAT and CDR2 is FQNNGV in the germline V gene. The CDR3 covers 15 residues. Trimming left V 5 bases short and J 5 bases short, with 18 bases between. The CDR3 here is CASSPGRRLGETQYF. The CDR3 DNA reads as TGTGCCAGCAGCCCCGGGCGCAGGCTGGGGGAGACCCAGTACTTC.

The chain recombines TRBV7-9 with TRBJ2-5; D not certain. Germline values: CDR1 SEHNR, CDR2 FQNEAQ (reference sequence). The CDR3 has 15 amino acids. V lost 2 bases to trimming and J lost 2 bases, with 12 bases between them. The CDR3 reads CASSLNSLPQETQYF. CDR3 bases: TGTGCCAGCAGCTTAAACAGTCTCCCTCAAGAGACCCAGTACTTC.

The chain has TRBV9 and TRBJ2-1, with D tentatively TRBD1 or TRBD2 (5 bases each). V was pared by 3 bases and J by 3 bases, with 16 bases between. Per the germline V gene, CDR1 is SGDLS and CDR2 is YYNGEE. There are 16 residues in the CDR3. The CDR3 bases are TGTGCCAGCAGCGAGAGGGGAGACTCAAACTACAATGAGCAGTTCTTC. As protein: CASSERGDSNYNEQFF.

In this sample, this clone turned up once. The chain combines TRBV5-1 with TRBJ2-5, with D hard to call. CDR1 and CDR2 from the germline V gene are SGHRS and YFSETQ. V was clipped by 2 bases and J by 5 bases, with 10 bases between them. This CDR3 spans 13 amino acids. For the CDR3, the DNA is TGCGCCAGCAGCTTCTGGCCCCCCGAGACCCAGTACTTC. Its protein is CASSFWPPETQYF.

The chain has TRBV28 and TRBJ1-6; D is unclear. CDR1 and CDR2 from the germline V gene are MDHEN and SYDVKM. The CDR3 is 17 amino acids. V was shortened by 6 bases and J by 4 bases, with 19 bases between the two germline ends. The CDR3 DNA is TGTGCCAGCAGCCAGACTTCATCCCGGAGGTATAATTCACCCCTCCACTTT. Its translation is CASSQTSSRRYNSPLHF.

V gene TRBV19 combines with J gene TRBJ2-1; perhaps TRBD2 as D (7 bases). V shed 3 bases and J shed 10 bases, with 16 bases lying between them. Germline V gives CDR1 LNHDA, CDR2 SQIVND (reference sequence). The CDR3 has 14 residues. The CDR3 here is CASSIGGGTWEQFF. DNA for the CDR3: TGTGCCAGTAGTATTGGGGGGGGGACATGGGAGCAGTTCTTC.